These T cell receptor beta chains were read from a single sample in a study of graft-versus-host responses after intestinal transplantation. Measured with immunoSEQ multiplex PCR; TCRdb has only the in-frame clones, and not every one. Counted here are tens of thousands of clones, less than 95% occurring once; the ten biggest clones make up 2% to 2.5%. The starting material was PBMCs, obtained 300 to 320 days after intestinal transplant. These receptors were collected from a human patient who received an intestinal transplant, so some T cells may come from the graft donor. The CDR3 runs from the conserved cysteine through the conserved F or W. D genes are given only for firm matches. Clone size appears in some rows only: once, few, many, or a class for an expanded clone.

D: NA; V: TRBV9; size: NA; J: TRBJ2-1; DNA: TGTGCCAGCAGCGTAGACGGGACCCAAAACAATGAGCAGTTCTTC; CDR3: CASSVDGTQNNEQFF
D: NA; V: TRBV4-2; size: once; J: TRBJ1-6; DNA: TGTGCCAGCAGCCAATCAGGACGAGTCCTCCACTTT; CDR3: CASSQSGRVLHF
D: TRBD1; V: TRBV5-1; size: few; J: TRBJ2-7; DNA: TGCGCCAGCAGCGCCGGGACAGGGATCGTGAGCTCCTACGAGCAGTACTTC; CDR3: CASSAGTGIVSSYEQYF
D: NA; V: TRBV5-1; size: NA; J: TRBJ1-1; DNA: TGCGCCAGCAGCTTGCAGGGGACTGAAGCTTTCTTT; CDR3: CASSLQGTEAFF
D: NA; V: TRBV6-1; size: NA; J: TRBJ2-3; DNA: TGTGCCAGCAGTGCCCGGGACGGAGACACAGATACGCAGTATTTT; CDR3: CASSARDGDTDTQYF
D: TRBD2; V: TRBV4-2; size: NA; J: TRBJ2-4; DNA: TGTGCCAGCAGCCAAGGGAGACTAGCGGGGGGTAGTAGGGCCAAAAACATTCAGTACTTC; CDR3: CASSQGRLAGGSRAKNIQYF
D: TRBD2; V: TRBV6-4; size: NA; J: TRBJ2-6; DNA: TGTGCCAGCAGTGTTTTAGCGGGGGGCCTCTCTGGGGCCAACGTCCTGACTTTC; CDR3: CASSVLAGGLSGANVLTF
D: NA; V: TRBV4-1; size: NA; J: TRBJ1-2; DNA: TGCGCCAGCAGCCTAAGGGACGGTTCAGGCTATGGCTACACCTTC; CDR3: CASSLRDGSGYGYTF
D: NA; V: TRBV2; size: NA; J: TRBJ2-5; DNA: TGTGCCAGCAGTGAGGGCAGGGTAGAGACCCAGTACTTC; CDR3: CASSEGRVETQYF
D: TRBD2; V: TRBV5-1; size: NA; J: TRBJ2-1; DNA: TGCGCCAGCAGCGGATCTAGCGGGAGGACGTTCGATGAGCAGTTCTTC; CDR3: CASSGSSGRTFDEQFF
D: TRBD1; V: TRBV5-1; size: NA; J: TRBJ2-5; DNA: TGCGCCAGCAGCTCCGGGACAGGGGGGGAGACCCAGTACTTC; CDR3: CASSSGTGGETQYF
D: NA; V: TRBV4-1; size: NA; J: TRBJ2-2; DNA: TGCGCCAGCAGCCAAGATCCGGAGCGCGGGGACACCGGGGAGCTGTTTTTT; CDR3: CASSQDPERGDTGELFF
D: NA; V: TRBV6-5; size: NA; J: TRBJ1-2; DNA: TGTGCCAGCAGTTACTCGTATGAGGGCCTAAACTATGGCTACACCTTC; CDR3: CASSYSYEGLNYGYTF
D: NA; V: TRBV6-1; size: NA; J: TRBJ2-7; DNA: TGTGCCAGCAGTCAATCTAGTAATTCCTACGAGCAGTACTTC; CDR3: CASSQSSNSYEQYF
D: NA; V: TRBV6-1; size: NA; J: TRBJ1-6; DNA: TGTGCCAGCAGTCACACCGAGTTGACACCCCTCCACTTT; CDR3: CASSHTELTPLHF
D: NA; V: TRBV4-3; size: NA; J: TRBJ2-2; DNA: TGCGCCAGCAGCCAAGGCAGGGGGGATAACACCGGGGAGCTGTTTTTT; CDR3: CASSQGRGDNTGELFF
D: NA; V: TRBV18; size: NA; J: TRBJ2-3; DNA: TGTGCCAGCTCACCTTTTCAGGGGACTAGCACAGATACGCAGTATTTT; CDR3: CASSPFQGTSTDTQYF
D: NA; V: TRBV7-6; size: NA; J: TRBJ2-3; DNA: TGTGCCAGCAGCCCCCGGTGGGGCAGGGGCCCAGATACGCAGTATTTT; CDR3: CASSPRWGRGPDTQYF
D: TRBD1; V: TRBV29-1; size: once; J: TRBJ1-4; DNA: TGCAGCGTTGGGGCAGGGGGAGTGGGTTATGAAAAACTGTTTTTT; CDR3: CSVGAGGVGYEKLFF
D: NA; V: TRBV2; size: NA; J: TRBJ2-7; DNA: TGTGCCAGCAGATTGGCTGTTTGGATGTACGAGCAGTACTTC; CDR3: CASRLAVWMYEQYF
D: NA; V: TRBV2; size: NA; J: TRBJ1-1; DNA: TGTGCCAGCAACCACAGGGCCTTGAACACTGAAGCTTTCTTT; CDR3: CASNHRALNTEAFF
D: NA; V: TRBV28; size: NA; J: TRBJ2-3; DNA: TGTGCCAGCAGTTTAGGGATCCGGGATACGCAGTATTTT; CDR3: CASSLGIRDTQYF
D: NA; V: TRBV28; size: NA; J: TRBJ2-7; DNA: TGTGCCAGCAGAAGTGGGGGGAGCTCCTACGAGCAGTACTTC; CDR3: CASRSGGSSYEQYF
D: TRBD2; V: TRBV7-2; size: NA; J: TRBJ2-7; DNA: TGTGCCAGCAGCTTAGCGCCTAGCGGGGGGACCTCCAGGCCCCACGAGCAGTACTTC; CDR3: CASSLAPSGGTSRPHEQYF
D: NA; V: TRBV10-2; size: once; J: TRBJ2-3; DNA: TGCGCCAGCAGATTAGGAGCGGCAGATACGCAGTATTTT; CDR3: CASRLGAADTQYF
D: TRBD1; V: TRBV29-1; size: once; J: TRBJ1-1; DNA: TGCAGCGTTGGCCAGGGGGCTGACACTGAAGCTTTCTTT; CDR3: CSVGQGADTEAFF
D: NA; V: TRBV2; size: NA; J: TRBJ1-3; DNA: TGTGCCAGCAGTGAAGAGGGCTCCGGAAACACCATATATTTT; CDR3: CASSEEGSGNTIYF
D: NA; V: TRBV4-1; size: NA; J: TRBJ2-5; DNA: TGCGCTAGCAGCCCCGGGGAGACCCAGTACTTC; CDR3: CASSPGETQYF
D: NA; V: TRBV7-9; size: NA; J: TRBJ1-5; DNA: TGTGCCAGCAGCGCCGATAAAGGCAATCAGCCCCAGCATTTT; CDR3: CASSADKGNQPQHF
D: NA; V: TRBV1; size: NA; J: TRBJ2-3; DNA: TGCACCAGCAGCCAAGATCCTGCCCCAACAGGGAGCACAGATACGCAGTATTTT; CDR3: CTSSQDPAPTGSTDTQYF
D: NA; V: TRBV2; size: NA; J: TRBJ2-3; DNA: TGTGCCAGCAGTGAAGTGGGCCCTTGGCCAGATACGCAGTATTTT; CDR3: CASSEVGPWPDTQYF
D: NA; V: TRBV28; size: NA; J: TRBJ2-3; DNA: TGTGCCAGCAGTCTCGGAACAGATACGCAGTATTTT; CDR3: CASSLGTDTQYF
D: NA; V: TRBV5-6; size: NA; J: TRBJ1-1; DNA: TGTGCCAGCAGCTGGGACGTTGCCTCTGAAGCTTTCTTT; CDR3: CASSWDVASEAFF
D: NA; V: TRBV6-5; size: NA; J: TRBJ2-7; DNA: TGTGCCAGCAGTGCTACGAACGAGCAGTACTTC; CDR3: CASSATNEQYF
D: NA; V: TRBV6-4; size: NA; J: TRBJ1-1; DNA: TGTGCCAGCAGTGACAAAACAGAGTGTCTCCGCGGTCCTGAAGCTTTCTTT; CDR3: CASSDKTECLRGPEAFF
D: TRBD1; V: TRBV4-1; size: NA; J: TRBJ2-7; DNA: TGCGCCAGCAGCCAAGCCCGCGGACAGGGCACCTACGAGCAGTACTTC; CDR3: CASSQARGQGTYEQYF
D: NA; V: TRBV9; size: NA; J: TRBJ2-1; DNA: TGTGCCAGCAGCGTAGTAATGGACCCCAATGAGCAGTTCTTC; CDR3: CASSVVMDPNEQFF
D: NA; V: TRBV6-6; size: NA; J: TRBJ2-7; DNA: TGTGCCAGCCTAAGCCGCTCCGAGCAGTACTTC; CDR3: CASLSRSEQYF
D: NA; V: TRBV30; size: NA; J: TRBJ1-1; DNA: TGTGCCTGGATTGCAGGGAGGTACGAAGCTTTCTTT; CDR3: CAWIAGRYEAFF
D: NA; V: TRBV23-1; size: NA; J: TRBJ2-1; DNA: TGCGCCAGCAGTCAACGGACCCCGCGAGGACCATTTAATGAGCAGTTCTTC; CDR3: CASSQRTPRGPFNEQFF
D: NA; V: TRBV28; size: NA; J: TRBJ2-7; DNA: TGTGCCAGCAGTTTCTCCAGGGACATGGACGAGCAGTACTTC; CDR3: CASSFSRDMDEQYF
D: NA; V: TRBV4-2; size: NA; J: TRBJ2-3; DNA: TGTGCCAGCAGCCAAGATCTTGGCACAGATACGCAGTATTTT; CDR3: CASSQDLGTDTQYF
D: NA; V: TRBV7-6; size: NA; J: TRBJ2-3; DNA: TGTGCCAGCAGCCTGCGTCCCCCAGGAGATACGCAGTATTTT; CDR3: CASSLRPPGDTQYF
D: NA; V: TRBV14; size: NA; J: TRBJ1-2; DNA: TGTGCCAGCAGCCAACGAAACAGGATTACTAACTATGGCTACACCTTC; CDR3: CASSQRNRITNYGYTF
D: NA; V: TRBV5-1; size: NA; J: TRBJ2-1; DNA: TGCGCCAGCAGAACGGACAGCTCCTACAATGAGCAGTTCTTC; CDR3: CASRTDSSYNEQFF
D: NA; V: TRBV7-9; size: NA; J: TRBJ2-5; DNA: TGTGCCAGCAGCTTTCTGGGGGGCTCATGGCAAGAGACCCAGTACTTC; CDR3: CASSFLGGSWQETQYF
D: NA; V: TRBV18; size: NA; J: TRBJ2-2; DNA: TGTGCCAGCTCACCACCGTCGCGGAACACCGGGGAGCTGTTTTTT; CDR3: CASSPPSRNTGELFF
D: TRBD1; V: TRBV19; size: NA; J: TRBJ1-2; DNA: TGTGCCAGTAGTATCACCGGGACAGCAGGTGGCTACACCTTC; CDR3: CASSITGTAGGYTF
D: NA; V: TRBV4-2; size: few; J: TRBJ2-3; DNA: TGTGCCAGCAGCCTAGGTCAGGTACGGACAGATACGCAGTATTTT; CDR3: CASSLGQVRTDTQYF
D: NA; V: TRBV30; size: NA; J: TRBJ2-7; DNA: TGTGCCTGGAGAAAAGGGGGGCGCAGGGGCTACGAGCAGTACTTC; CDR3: CAWRKGGRRGYEQYF
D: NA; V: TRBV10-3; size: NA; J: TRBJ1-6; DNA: TGTGCCATCAGCCCGGGGGGACCCCTCCACTTT; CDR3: CAISPGGPLHF
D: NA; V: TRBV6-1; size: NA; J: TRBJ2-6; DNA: TGTGCCAGCATGGGCTCTGGGGCCAACGTCCTGACTTTC; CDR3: CASMGSGANVLTF
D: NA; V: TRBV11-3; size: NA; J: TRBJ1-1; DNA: TGTGCCAGCAGCTTCGGACGAAACACTGAAGCTTTCTTT; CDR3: CASSFGRNTEAFF
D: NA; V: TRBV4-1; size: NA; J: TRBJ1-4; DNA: TGCGCCAGCAGCCAAGACCCAGGACAGCAAAATGAAAAACTGTTTTTT; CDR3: CASSQDPGQQNEKLFF
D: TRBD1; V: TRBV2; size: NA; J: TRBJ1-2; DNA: TGTGCCAGCTTTGGACAGGATTATGGCTACACCTTC; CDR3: CASFGQDYGYTF
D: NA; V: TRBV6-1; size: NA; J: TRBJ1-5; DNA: TGTGCCAGCAGTGAAGCGGTGGGGGGCAATCAGCCCCAGCATTTT; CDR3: CASSEAVGGNQPQHF
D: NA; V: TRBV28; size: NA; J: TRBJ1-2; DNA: TGTGCCAGCAGTCTAGCCCAGACCGATTTCTATGGCTACACCTTC; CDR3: CASSLAQTDFYGYTF
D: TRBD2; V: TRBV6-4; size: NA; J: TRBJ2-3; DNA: TGTGCCAGCAGTGCTAGCGGGACAACAGATACGCAGTATTTT; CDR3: CASSASGTTDTQYF
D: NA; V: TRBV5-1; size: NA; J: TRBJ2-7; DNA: TGCGCCAGCAGCCTTACGGCCACAACCTACGAGCAGTACTTC; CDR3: CASSLTATTYEQYF